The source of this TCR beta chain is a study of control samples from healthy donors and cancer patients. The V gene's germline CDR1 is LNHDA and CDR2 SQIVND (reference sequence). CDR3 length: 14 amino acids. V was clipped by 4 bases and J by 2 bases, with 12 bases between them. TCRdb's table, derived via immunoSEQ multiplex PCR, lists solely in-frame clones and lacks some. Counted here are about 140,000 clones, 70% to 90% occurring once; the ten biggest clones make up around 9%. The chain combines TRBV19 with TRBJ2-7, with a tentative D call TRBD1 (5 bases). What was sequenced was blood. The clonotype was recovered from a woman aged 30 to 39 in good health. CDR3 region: CASSTPTAPYEQYF. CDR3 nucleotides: TGTGCCAGTAGTACCCCGACAGCCCCCTACGAGCAGTACTTC.